The count of the clone carrying this TCR beta chain is one. Its antigen remains unknown. This specimen belongs to a study of beta chain features in type 1 diabetes. Regarding the study as a whole: cDNA-based reads could over-represent cells with high TCR expression.

This CDR3 region has 15 residues. Germline V CDR1 and CDR2: KGHSH, LQKENI. V lost 2 bases to trimming and J lost 2 bases; unmatched junction nucleotides: 5. Isolated RNA was reverse transcribed in full, so expressed TCRB transcripts were sequenced. Roughly 3.5 million reads per sample on average were obtained from naive, central memory and regulatory T cell samples. Produced via immunoSEQ multiplex PCR; TCRdb's table is partial and in-frame only. The sample has some 400,000 clones, more than 13% seen once; the top ten hold about 0.018%. V and J are TRBV18 and TRBJ1-2; 7 nucleotides line up with TRBD1. The clonotype comes from a woman aged 18-30 years in good health. The sequencing input was naive CD4+ T cells from blood. CDR3 sequence: CASSPSVQGNYGYTF. The CDR3 nucleotides are TGTGCCAGCTCACCATCGGTACAGGGGAACTATGGCTACACCTTC. Together with reference TRBV18 and TRBJ1-2, the CDR3 gives the full variable domain: NAGVMQNPRHLVRRRGQEARLRCSPMKGHSHVYWYRQLPEEGLKFMVYLQKENIIDESGMPKERFSAEFPKEGPSILRIQQVVRGDSAAYFCASSPSVQGNYGYTFGSGTRLTVV.